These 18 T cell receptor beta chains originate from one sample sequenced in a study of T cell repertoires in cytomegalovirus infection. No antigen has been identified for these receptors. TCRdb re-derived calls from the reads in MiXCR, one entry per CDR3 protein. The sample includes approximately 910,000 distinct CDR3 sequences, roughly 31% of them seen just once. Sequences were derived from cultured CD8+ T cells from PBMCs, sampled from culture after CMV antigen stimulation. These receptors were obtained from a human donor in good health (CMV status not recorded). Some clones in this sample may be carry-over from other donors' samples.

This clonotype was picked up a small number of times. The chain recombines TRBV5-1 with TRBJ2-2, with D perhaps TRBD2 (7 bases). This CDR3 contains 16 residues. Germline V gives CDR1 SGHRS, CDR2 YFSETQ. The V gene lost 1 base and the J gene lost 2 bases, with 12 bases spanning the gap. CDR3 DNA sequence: TGCGCCAGCAGCTTGCGGGGGGCACTTAACACCGGGGAGCTGTTTTTT. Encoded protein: CASSLRGALNTGELFF.

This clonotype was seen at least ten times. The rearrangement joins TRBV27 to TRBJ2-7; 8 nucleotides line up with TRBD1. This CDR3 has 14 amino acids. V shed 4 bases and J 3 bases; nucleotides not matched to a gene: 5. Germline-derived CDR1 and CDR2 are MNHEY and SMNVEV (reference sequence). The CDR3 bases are TGTGCCAGCAGTTACGTAACAGGGGGCTACGAGCAGTACTTC. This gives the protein CASSYVTGGYEQYF.

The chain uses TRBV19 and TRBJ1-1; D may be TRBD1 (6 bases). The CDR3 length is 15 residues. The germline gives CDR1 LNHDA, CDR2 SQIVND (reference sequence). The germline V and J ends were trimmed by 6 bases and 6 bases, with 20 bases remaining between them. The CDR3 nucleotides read TGTGCCAGTAGGATGCTTCCCACAGGGACGGCTGAAGCTTTCTTT. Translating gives CASRMLPTGTAEAFF.

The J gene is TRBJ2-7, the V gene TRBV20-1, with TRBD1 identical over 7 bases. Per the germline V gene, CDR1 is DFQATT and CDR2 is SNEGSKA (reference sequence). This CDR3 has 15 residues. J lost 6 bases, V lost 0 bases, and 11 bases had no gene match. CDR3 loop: CSARDPTGVLREQYF. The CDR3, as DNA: TGCAGTGCTAGAGATCCAACAGGGGTTTTGCGCGAGCAGTACTTC.

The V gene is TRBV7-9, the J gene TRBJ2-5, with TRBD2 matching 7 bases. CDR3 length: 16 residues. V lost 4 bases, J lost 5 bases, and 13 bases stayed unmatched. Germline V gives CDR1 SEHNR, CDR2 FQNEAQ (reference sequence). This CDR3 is CASSSQPGREGETQYF. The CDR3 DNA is TGTGCCAGCAGCTCCCAACCGGGGAGGGAGGGGGAGACCCAGTACTTC. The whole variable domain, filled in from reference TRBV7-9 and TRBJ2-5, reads DTGVSQNPRHKITKRGQNVTFRCDPISEHNRLYWYRQTLGQGPEFLTYFQNEAQLEKSRLLSDRFSAERPKGSFSTLEIQRTEQGDSAMYLCASSSQPGREGETQYFGPGTRLLVL.

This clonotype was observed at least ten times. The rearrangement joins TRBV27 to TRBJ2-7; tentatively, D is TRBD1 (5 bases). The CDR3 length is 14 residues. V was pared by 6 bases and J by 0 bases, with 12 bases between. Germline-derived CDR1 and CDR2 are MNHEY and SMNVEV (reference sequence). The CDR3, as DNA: TGTGCCAGCAGCTTGGGGCAGAGCTCCTACGAGCAGTACTTC. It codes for CASSLGQSSYEQYF.

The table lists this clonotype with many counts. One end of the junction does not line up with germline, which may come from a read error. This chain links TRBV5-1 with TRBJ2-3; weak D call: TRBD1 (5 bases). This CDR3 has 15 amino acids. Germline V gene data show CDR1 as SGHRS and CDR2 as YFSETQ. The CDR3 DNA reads TGTGCCAGCAGTTTAATCCAAGGGGGCACAGATACGCAGTATTTT. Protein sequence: CASSLIQGGTDTQYF.

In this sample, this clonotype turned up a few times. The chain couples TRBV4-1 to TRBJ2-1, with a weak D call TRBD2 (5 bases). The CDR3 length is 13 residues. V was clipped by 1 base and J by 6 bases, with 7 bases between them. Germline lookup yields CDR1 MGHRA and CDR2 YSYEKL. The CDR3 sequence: CASSQVGLNEQFF. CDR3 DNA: TGCGCCAGCAGCCAAGTAGGACTCAATGAGCAGTTCTTC.

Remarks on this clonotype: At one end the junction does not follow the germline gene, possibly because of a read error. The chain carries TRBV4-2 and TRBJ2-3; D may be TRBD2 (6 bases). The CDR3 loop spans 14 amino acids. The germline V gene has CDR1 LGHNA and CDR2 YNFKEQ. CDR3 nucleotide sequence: TGTGCCAGCAGCCCTCGGCCGGGCGGGGTCGATGAGGATTTT. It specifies CASSPRPGGVDEDF.

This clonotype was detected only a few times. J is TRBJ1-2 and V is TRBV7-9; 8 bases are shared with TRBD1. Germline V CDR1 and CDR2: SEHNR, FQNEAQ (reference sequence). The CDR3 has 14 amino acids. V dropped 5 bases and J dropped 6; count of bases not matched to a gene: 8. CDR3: CASSPWTGLDGYTF. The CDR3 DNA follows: TGTGCCAGCAGCCCTTGGACAGGGCTGGATGGCTACACCTTC.

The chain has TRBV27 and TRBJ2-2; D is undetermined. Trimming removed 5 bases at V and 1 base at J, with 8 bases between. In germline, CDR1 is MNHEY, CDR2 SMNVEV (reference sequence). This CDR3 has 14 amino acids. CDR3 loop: CASSLYENTGELFF. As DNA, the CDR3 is TGTGCCAGCAGTCTGTACGAGAACACCGGGGAGCTGTTTTTT.

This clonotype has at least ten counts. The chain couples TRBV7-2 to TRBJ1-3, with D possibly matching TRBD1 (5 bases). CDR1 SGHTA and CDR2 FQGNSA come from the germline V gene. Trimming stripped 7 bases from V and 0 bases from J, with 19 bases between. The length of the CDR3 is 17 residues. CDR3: CASTRPGPGYSGNTIYF. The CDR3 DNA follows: TGTGCCAGCACTCGTCCGGGACCCGGGTACTCTGGAAACACCATATATTTT.

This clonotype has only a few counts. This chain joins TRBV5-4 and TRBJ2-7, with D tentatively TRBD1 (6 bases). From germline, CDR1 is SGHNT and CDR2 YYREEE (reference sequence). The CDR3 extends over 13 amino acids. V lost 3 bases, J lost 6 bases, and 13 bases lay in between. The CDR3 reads CASSSTGFSEQYV. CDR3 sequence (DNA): TGTGCCAGCAGCTCTACAGGGTTCTCCGAGCAGTACGTC.

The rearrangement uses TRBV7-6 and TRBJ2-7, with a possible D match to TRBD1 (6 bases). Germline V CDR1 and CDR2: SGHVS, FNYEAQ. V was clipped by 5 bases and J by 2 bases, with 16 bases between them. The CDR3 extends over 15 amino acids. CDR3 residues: CASSAPGEEPYEQYF. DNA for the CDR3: TGTGCCAGCAGCGCCCCAGGGGAAGAGCCCTACGAGCAGTACTTC.

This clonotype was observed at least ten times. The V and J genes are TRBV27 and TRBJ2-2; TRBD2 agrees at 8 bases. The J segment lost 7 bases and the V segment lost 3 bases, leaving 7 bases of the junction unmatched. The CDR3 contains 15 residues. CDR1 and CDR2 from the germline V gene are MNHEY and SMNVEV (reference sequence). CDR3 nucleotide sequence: TGTGCCAGCAGTTTTCTGCGGGGGGTAATCGGGGAGCTGTTTTTT. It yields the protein CASSFLRGVIGELFF.

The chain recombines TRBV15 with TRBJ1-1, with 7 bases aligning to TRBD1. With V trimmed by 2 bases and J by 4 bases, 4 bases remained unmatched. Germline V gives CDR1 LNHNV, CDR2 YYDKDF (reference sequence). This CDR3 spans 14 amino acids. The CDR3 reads CATSRLQGTTEAFF. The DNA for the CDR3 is TGTGCCACCAGCAGACTACAGGGGACCACTGAAGCTTTCTTT. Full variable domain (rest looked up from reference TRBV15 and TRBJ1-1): DAMVIQNPRYQVTQFGKPVTLSCSQTLNHNVMYWYQQKSSQAPKLLFHYYDKDFNNEADTPDNFQSRRPNTSFCFLDIRSPGLGDTAMYLCATSRLQGTTEAFFGQGTRLTVV.

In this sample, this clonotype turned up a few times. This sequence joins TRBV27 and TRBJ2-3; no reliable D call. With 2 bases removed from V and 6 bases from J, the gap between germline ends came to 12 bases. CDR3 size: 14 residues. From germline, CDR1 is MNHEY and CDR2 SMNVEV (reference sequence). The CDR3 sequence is CASSLIFTDDTQYF. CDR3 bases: TGTGCCAGCAGTTTAATTTTTACCGACGATACGCAGTATTTT.

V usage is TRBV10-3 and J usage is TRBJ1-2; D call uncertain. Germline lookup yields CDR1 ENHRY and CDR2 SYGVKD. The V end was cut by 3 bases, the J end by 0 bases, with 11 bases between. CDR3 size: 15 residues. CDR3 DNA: TGTGCCATCAGTGATTCTGGGCTAGCTAACTATGGCTACACCTTC. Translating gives CAISDSGLANYGYTF.